This TCR beta chain was documented in a study of T-cell memory formation after mild COVID-19. Study-level findings and limits: Pre-infection memory showed some responding clones, and this suggested that cross-reactive memory joined. Shrinking CD4+ clones were chiefly CM and EM; CD8+ ones were chiefly EMRA. For second-wave clones that peaked at day 37, SARS-CoV-2 specificity went unverified.

With V trimmed by 2 bases and J by 10 bases, 9 bases remained unmatched. CDR3 length: 15 amino acids. CDR1 and CDR2 (germline): KGHDR, SFDVKD. This clonotype was picked up a small number of times. Its target is unknown. In TCRdb, the 5' RACE reads were re-called with MiXCR into one record per CDR3 protein. The sample includes about 160,000 distinct CDR3 sequences, roughly 30% of them seen just once. The sample comprised PBMCs or a T cell subset sorted from them (not recorded which). V and J are TRBV24-1 and TRBJ2-1; 8 positions agree with TRBD2. The clonotype originates from an adult woman who had mild COVID-19 (a few samples of this study predate the infection). Cell type and time point are not known. The CDR3 here is CATSDSVSGAREQFF. In DNA form, the CDR3 reads TGTGCCACCAGTGATTCGGTTAGCGGGGCCAGGGAGCAGTTCTTC.